This is a list of T cell receptor beta chains from one sample in a study of shared clonotypes between healthy human individuals. Libraries were prepared by immunoSEQ multiplex PCR; TCRdb keeps only in-frame clonotypes and omits some of them. The sample has 600,000 to 750,000 clones, around 90% seen once. The specimen sequenced was memory CD8+ T cells from PBMCs. Source of these receptors: a man younger than 35 in good health. Some clones in this sample may be carry-over from other donors' samples. The CDR3 runs from the conserved cysteine through the conserved F or W. Rows give clone size only sometimes, using once, few, many, or a class for an expanded clone.

CASSLSGNELPYEQYF | TRBV7-6 | .
CASSSSMGSPLRGYTF | TRBV5-6 | .
CASSLTGARGETQYF | TRBV28 | .
CASSLYRGNTGELFF | TRBV2 | .
CASSTRTGSTDTQYF | TRBV7-9 | .
CASSQPRSHGYTF | TRBV4-2 | few
CASSGAVDGYTF | TRBV9 | .
CASTFAGGSYEQYF | TRBV6-1 | .
CASSHGLAGDYEQYF | TRBV4-1 | once
CASSLYGTEAFF | TRBV13 | .
CASSSGTVYNEQFF | TRBV18 | .
CASSRIRDTTEAFF | TRBV27 | .
CASSFGGRGFRYEQYF | TRBV5-1 | .
CASGSTLPTGNPVYGYTF | TRBV12-5 | .
CASSYGGRGTEAFF | TRBV6-5 | .
CAISESEGEGIYGYTF | TRBV10-3 | .
CASSVQTRESGTSSSSSYNEQFF | TRBV9 | .
CASRSTESYEQYF | TRBV6-1 | once
CASSFGQPPYEQYF | TRBV27 | .
CASSQLGSDEQFF | TRBV6-5 | .
CASTTLAGFSYEQYF | TRBV7-2 | .
CASSPPAGGLYGYTF | TRBV18 | .
CASRGQAANTIYF | TRBV9 | once
CASSINPGANVLTF | TRBV9 | .
CASSFGLEGSGANVLTF | TRBV5-4 | .
CASSLGFERGYTF | TRBV7-9 | .
CAISESQGQGNQPQHF | TRBV10-3 | .